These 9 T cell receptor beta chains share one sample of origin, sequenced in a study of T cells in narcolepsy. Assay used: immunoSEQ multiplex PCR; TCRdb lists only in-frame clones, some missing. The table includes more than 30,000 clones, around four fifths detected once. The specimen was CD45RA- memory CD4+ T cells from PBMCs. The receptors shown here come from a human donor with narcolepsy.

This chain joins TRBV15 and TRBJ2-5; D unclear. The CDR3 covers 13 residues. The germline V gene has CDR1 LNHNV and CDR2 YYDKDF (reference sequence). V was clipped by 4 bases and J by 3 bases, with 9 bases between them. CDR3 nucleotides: TGTGCCACCAGCAAAACCTTAAAAGAGACCCAGTACTTC. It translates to CATSKTLKETQYF.

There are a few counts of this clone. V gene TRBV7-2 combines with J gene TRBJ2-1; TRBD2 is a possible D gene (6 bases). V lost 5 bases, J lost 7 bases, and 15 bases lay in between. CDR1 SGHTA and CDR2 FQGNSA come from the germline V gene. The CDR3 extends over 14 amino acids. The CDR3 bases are TGTGCCAGCAGCCCTCGACTAGGAATGAATGAGCAGTTCTTC. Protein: CASSPRLGMNEQFF.

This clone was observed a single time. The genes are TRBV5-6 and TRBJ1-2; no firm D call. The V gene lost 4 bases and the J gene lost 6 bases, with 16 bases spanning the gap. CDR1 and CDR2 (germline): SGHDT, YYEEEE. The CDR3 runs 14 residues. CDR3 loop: CASSQSLFRDGYTF. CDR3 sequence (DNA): TGTGCCAGCAGCCAGTCTCTTTTCCGGGATGGCTACACCTTC. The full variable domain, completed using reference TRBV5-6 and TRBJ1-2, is DAGVTQSPTHLIKTRGQQVTLRCSPKSGHDTVSWYQQALGQGPQFIFQYYEEEERQRGNFPDRFSGHQFPNYSSELNVNALLLGDSALYLCASSQSLFRDGYTFGSGTRLTVV.

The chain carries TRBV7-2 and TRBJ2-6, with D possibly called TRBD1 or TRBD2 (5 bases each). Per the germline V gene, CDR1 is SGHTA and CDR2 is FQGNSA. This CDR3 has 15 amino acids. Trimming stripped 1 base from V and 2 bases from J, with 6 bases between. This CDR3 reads CASSLGGPGANVLTF. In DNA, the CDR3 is TGTGCCAGCAGCTTAGGGGGACCTGGGGCCAACGTCCTGACTTTC.

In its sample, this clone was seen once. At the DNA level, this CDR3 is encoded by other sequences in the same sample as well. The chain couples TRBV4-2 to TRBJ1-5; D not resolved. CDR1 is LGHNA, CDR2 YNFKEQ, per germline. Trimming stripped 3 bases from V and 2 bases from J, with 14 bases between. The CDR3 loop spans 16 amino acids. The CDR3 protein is CASSQSQGEGNQPQHF. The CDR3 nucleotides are TGTGCCAGCAGCCAGTCTCAAGGAGAGGGCAATCAGCCCCAGCATTTT.

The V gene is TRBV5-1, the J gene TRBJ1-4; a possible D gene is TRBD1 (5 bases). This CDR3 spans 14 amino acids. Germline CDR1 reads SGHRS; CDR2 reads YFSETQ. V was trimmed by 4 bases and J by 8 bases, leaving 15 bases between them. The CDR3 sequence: CASSEPGLGEKLFF. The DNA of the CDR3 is TGCGCCAGCAGCGAACCGGGACTGGGAGAAAAACTGTTTTTT.

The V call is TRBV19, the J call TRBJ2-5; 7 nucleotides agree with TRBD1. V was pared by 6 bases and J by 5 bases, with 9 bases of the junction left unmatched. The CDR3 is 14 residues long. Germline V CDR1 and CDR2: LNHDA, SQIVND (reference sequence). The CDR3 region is CASRDRVGKETQYF. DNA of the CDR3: TGTGCCAGTAGAGACAGGGTTGGGAAGGAGACCCAGTACTTC.

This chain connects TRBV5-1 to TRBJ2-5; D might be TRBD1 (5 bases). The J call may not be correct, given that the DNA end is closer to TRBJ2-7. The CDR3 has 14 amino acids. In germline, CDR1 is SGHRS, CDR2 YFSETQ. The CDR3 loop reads CASSLDARRGEQYF. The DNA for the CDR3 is TGCGCCAGCAGCTTGGACGCGAGAAGGGGCGAGCAGTACTTC.

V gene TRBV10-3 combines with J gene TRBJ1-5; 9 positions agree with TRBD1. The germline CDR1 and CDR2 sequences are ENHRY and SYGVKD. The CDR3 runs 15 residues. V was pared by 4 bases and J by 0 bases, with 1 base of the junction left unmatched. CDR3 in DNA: TGTGCCATCAGTGGGACAGGGGTTAGCAATCAGCCCCAGCATTTT. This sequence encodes CAISGTGVSNQPQHF.